One and the same sample provided the 16 T cell receptor beta chains below, sequenced in a study of blood T cell repertoires in COVID-19. This table comes from immunoSEQ multiplex PCR, and its TCRdb copy is limited to in-frame clones, with some not included. The data show about 400,000 clones, roughly 86% seen once. The sequenced sample consisted of PBMCs or T cells enriched from blood (not recorded which). All receptors derive from a woman aged 30 to 39 who had recovered from COVID-19.

There are a few counts of this clone. The chain has TRBV28 and TRBJ2-5; 10 nucleotides agree with TRBD1. Germline values: CDR1 MDHEN, CDR2 SYDVKM. The CDR3 runs to 17 residues. The J segment lost 3 bases and the V segment lost 6 bases, leaving 13 bases of the junction unmatched. The CDR3 here is CASSLFGDRGNKETQYF. The CDR3 nucleotides read TGTGCCAGCAGCCTCTTCGGGGACAGGGGCAACAAAGAGACCCAGTACTTC.

The chain carries TRBV5-6 and TRBJ1-4, with D possibly TRBD1 on 6 matching bases. The CDR3 consists of 15 residues. Germline V gives CDR1 SGHDT, CDR2 YYEEEE. Trimming removed 1 base from V and 6 bases from J, with 13 bases in between. In DNA, the CDR3 is TGTGCCAGCAGCTTGACCTGGCAGGGGTATGAAAAACTGTTTTTT. Translating it yields CASSLTWQGYEKLFF.

The chain employs TRBV13 and TRBJ1-4; D is uncertain. Trimming pared 6 bases from V and 12 bases from J, leaving 23 bases between. Germline CDR1 PRHDT, CDR2 FYEKMQ (reference sequence). CDR3 length equals 15 residues. The CDR3 loop reads CASRPSGLSKVELFF. Written as DNA, the CDR3 is TGTGCCAGCAGGCCCTCGGGGTTGAGTAAGGTGGAACTGTTTTTT. The variable domain in full, with the rest retrieved from reference TRBV13 and TRBJ1-4, is AAGVIQSPRHLIKEKRETATLKCYPIPRHDTVYWYQQGPGQDPQFLISFYEKMQSDKGSIPDRFSAQQFSDYHSELNMSSLELGDSALYFCASRPSGLSKVELFFGSGTQLSVL.

V gene TRBV9 combines with J gene TRBJ1-2; D gene unclear. Per germline, CDR1 SGDLS and CDR2 YYNGEE. Trimming shortened V by 1 base and J by 2 bases, and 6 bases separated the two germline ends. The CDR3 loop spans 13 amino acids. CDR3 loop: CASSVSGNYGYTF. In DNA form, the CDR3 reads TGTGCCAGCAGCGTATCCGGGAACTATGGCTACACCTTC. Combining the CDR3 with reference TRBV9 and TRBJ1-2 gives the whole variable domain DSGVTQTPKHLITATGQRVTLRCSPRSGDLSVYWYQQSLDQGLQFLIQYYNGEERAKGNILERFSAQQFPDLHSELNLSSLELGDSALYFCASSVSGNYGYTFGSGTRLTVV.

The chain carries TRBV9 and TRBJ2-1, with 7 nucleotides matching TRBD2. The CDR3 has 15 amino acids. J was trimmed by 6 bases and V by 2 bases; bases with no gene match: 8. Germline V CDR1 and CDR2: SGDLS, YYNGEE. CDR3 sequence: CASSVASGHPNEQFF. The CDR3 DNA follows: TGTGCCAGCAGCGTGGCTAGCGGCCACCCCAATGAGCAGTTCTTC.

The CDR3 DNA reads as TGCGCCAGCAGCCAGCAGGTAGCGGGAGGATTTTACGAGCAGTACTTC. Its protein product is CASSQQVAGGFYEQYF. The chain joins TRBV4-1 to TRBJ2-7, with TRBD2 matching 10 bases. This CDR3 is 16 amino acids long. V lost 3 bases to trimming and J lost 4 bases; unmatched junction nucleotides: 9. The germline gives CDR1 MGHRA, CDR2 YSYEKL.

The chain recombines TRBV15 with TRBJ1-2, with 9 bases aligning to TRBD1. In germline, CDR1 is LNHNV, CDR2 YYDKDF (reference sequence). The CDR3 loop spans 14 amino acids. J was trimmed by 8 bases and V by 1 base; bases with no gene match: 5. The CDR3 is CATSRAWTGEGYTF. DNA for the CDR3: TGTGCCACCAGCAGAGCCTGGACAGGGGAAGGCTACACCTTC.

This clone has a single count. V and J are TRBV28 and TRBJ2-1, with TRBD2 as a possible D gene (5 bases). The V end was cut by 4 bases, the J end by 3 bases, with 10 bases between. Germline V CDR1 and CDR2: MDHEN, SYDVKM. This CDR3 contains 14 residues. In DNA form, the CDR3 reads TGTGCCAGCAGTTCACGGGGAATCTACAATGAGCAGTTCTTC. Amino acid sequence: CASSSRGIYNEQFF.

V usage is TRBV7-9 and J usage is TRBJ1-2; D uncertain. CDR1 SEHNR and CDR2 FQNEAQ come from the germline V gene (reference sequence). There are 16 residues in the CDR3. V lost 3 bases and J 0 bases, leaving 14 bases between the germline ends. CDR3 nucleotide sequence: TGTGCCAGCAGCTTCGAACAGTGGCACACTAACTATGGCTACACCTTC. Translation: CASSFEQWHTNYGYTF.

The rearrangement links TRBV24-1 to TRBJ2-5; 10 nucleotides agree with TRBD2. V gave up 5 bases and J gave up 4 bases; unmatched junction bases: 18. The germline V gene encodes CDR1 KGHDR and CDR2 SFDVKD. This CDR3 has 19 residues. DNA of the CDR3: TGTGCCACCAGTGCCCCTGAGCGGGAGGGCCCGACGGTACGAGAGACCCAGTACTTC. As protein: CATSAPEREGPTVRETQYF.

The genes are TRBV7-2 and TRBJ2-2; 9 bases align to TRBD2. J was trimmed by 2 bases and V by 3 bases; bases with no gene match: 1. Germline CDR1 SGHTA, CDR2 FQGNSA. This CDR3 comprises 15 residues. The CDR3 DNA reads TGTGCCAGCAGCTTGGGACTAGCAAACACCGGGGAGCTGTTTTTT. Translating it yields CASSLGLANTGELFF.

The chain has TRBV19 and TRBJ1-3, with TRBD1 matching over 10 bases. Germline V gene sequence: CDR1 LNHDA, CDR2 SQIVND (reference sequence). Trimming took 5 bases from V and 1 from J; bases not matched to a gene: 5. CDR3 size: 16 residues. The CDR3 DNA reads as TGTGCCAGTAGTCCGACGGGACAGGGGTCTGGAAACACCATATATTTT. Translation: CASSPTGQGSGNTIYF.

The CDR3 DNA follows: TGTGCCAGCAGCAAAAACGGGAGATCTGCAGGTCAGCCCCAGCATTTT. Translating it yields CASSKNGRSAGQPQHF. The rearrangement uses TRBV7-8 and TRBJ1-5, with D unresolved. Germline assignment: CDR1 SGHVS and CDR2 FQNEAQ. V was shortened by 5 bases and J by 6 bases, with 20 bases between the two germline ends. The CDR3 totals 16 residues.

The chain is built from TRBV20-1 and TRBJ2-7, with D uncertain. The germline V gene encodes CDR1 DFQATT and CDR2 SNEGSKA (reference sequence). V lost 3 bases and J lost 5, with 8 bases in between. This CDR3 has 11 amino acids. CDR3 DNA: TGCAGTGCTAGGAAACTAAACGAGCAGTACTTC. Translated: CSARKLNEQYF.

This sequence joins TRBV5-4 and TRBJ2-1, with 8 nucleotides matching TRBD2. The V gene's germline CDR1 is SGHNT and CDR2 YYREEE (reference sequence). The CDR3 runs to 15 residues. V trimming: 4 bases; J trimming: 2 bases; junction bases outside the gene matches: 5. The CDR3 region is CASSPAGGTYNEQFF. DNA for the CDR3: TGTGCCAGCAGCCCGGCGGGGGGAACCTACAATGAGCAGTTCTTC.

In its sample, this clone was seen a few times. This chain uses TRBV7-9 with TRBJ2-7, with D possibly TRBD1 on 6 matching bases. CDR3 length equals 14 residues. V gave up 8 bases and J gave up 8 bases, with 22 bases separating them. CDR1 and CDR2 from the germline V gene are SEHNR and FQNEAQ (reference sequence). The CDR3: CASETGTPPTKQYF. In DNA form, the CDR3 reads TGTGCCAGCGAAACCGGGACACCGCCTACGAAGCAGTACTTC.